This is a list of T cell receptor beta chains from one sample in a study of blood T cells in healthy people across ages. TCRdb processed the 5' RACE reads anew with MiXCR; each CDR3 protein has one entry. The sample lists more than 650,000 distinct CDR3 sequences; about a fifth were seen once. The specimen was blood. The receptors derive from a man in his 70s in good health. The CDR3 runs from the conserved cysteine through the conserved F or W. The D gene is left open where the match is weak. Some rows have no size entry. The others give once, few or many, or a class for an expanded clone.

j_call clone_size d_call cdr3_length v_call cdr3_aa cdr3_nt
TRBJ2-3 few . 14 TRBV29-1 CSVGDRSFADTQYF TGCAGCGTTGGGGACCGCAGTTTCGCAGATACGCAGTATTTT
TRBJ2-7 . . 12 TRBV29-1 CSGSEGGYEQYF TGCAGCGGATCCGAGGGGGGGTACGAGCAGTACTTC
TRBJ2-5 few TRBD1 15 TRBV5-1 CASSRDRVIRETQYF TGCGCCAGCAGCCGGGACAGGGTCATTCGGGAGACCCAGTACTTC
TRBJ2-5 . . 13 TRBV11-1 CASSFGVDETQYF TGTGCCAGCAGCTTTGGGGTGGACGAGACCCAGTACTTC
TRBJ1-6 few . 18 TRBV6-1 CASSPIGPSSSYNSPLHF TGTGCCAGCAGCCCCATCGGTCCCTCAAGCTCCTATAATTCACCCCTCCACTTT
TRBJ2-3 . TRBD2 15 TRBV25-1 CASRNSGSPTDTQYF TGTGCCAGCCGAAACAGCGGGAGTCCCACAGATACGCAGTATTTT
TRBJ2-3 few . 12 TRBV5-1 CASSQEANTQYF TGCGCCAGCAGCCAAGAGGCAAATACGCAGTATTTT
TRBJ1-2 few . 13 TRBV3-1 CASSPEQSYGYTF TGTGCCAGCAGCCCAGAGCAGTCATATGGCTACACCTTC
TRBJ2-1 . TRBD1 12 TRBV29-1 CSVERGRTEQFF TGCAGCGTTGAGAGGGGGCGGACTGAGCAGTTCTTC
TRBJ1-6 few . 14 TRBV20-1 CSAREETETSPLHF TGCAGTGCTAGAGAGGAGACTGAAACCTCACCCCTCCACTTT
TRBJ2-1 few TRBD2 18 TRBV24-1 CATSDLPGLAGVADEQFF TGTGCCACCAGTGATTTGCCGGGACTAGCGGGAGTCGCGGATGAGCAGTTCTTC